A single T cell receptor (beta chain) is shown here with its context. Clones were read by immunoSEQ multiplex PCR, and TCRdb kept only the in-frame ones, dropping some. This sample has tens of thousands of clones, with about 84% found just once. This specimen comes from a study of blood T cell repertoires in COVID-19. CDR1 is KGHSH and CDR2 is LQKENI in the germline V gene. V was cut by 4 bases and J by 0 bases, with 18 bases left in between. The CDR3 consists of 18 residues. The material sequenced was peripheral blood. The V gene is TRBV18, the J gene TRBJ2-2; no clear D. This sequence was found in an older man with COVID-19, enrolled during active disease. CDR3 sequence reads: CASSQDEVVPANTGELFF. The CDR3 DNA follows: TGTGCCAGCTCACAAGATGAGGTGGTTCCGGCGAACACCGGGGAGCTGTTTTTT.